This TCR beta chain was observed in a study of blood T cell repertoires in COVID-19. Overall study: COVID-19 samples from acute and convalescent phases originated in the United States, Italy and Spain.

TCRdb's copy holds only in-frame clones and misses some; the assay was immunoSEQ multiplex PCR. The sample has roughly 180,000 clones; approximately 83% are singletons. CDR1 is MDHEN and CDR2 is SYDVKM in the germline V gene. This CDR3 contains 15 residues. V shed 7 bases, J shed 4 bases, and the junction held 8 bases outside the gene matches. This clonotype originated in a man aged 55 to 69 with acute or convalescent COVID-19. The source material was peripheral blood. This sequence joins TRBV28 and TRBJ2-2, with 8 bases identical to TRBD2. DNA of the CDR3: TGTGCCAGCATTGTCGGGGGGGCCGGCACCGGGGAGCTGTTTTTT. This translates into CASIVGGAGTGELFF.